One and the same sample provided the 27 T cell receptor beta chains below, sequenced in a study of a mutant IDH1 vaccine in newly diagnosed glioma. The time point here: baseline, week 1 (first vaccination visit). Documented treatment: pre-vaccination baseline after standard-of-care therapy. The method was immunoSEQ multiplex PCR; TCRdb's version includes in-frame clones alone and lacks a portion of them. The sample lists about 92,000 clones; 80% to 90% were seen once. The sample consisted of PBMCs, taken from a glioma patient treated with radiotherapy, temozolomide or both. The origin of the receptors is a woman in her fifties or sixties with glioma.

The rearrangement links TRBV4-2 to TRBJ1-5; D call uncertain. The germline CDR1 and CDR2 sequences are LGHNA and YNFKEQ. Trimming left V 4 bases short and J 7 bases short, with 14 bases between. The CDR3 has 14 amino acids. The CDR3 region has the DNA TGTGCCAGCAGCCTCGATCCTGATTGGCAGCCCCAGCATTTT. It encodes CASSLDPDWQPQHF.

The J gene is TRBJ2-7, the V gene TRBV5-1; TRBD1 aligns across 8 bases. Trimming removed 3 bases from V and 1 base from J; junction bases left unmatched: 3. The CDR3 totals 14 residues. CDR1 is SGHRS, CDR2 YFSETQ, per germline. CDR3 DNA: TGCGCCAGCAGCTGGGACAGGTCATCCTACGAGCAGTACTTC. It codes for CASSWDRSSYEQYF. The variable domain in full, completed from reference TRBV5-1 and TRBJ2-7, reads KAGVTQTPRYLIKTRGQQVTLSCSPISGHRSVSWYQQTPGQGLQFLFEYFSETQRNKGNFPGRFSGRQFSNSRSEMNVSTLELGDSALYLCASSWDRSSYEQYFGPGTRLTVT.

This clone has only a few counts. The genes are TRBV6-4 and TRBJ1-2; maybe TRBD1 (6 bases). The V gene lost 3 bases and the J gene lost 6 bases, with 14 bases spanning the gap. Germline values: CDR1 MRHNA, CDR2 SNTAGT. This CDR3 comprises 14 residues. Here the CDR3 DNA reads TGTGCCAGCAGTGAGTTTTCAGGGGCTAATGGCTACACCTTC. Amino acid sequence: CASSEFSGANGYTF.

V gene TRBV4-1 combines with J gene TRBJ2-5; 9 nucleotides line up with TRBD1. Per the germline V gene, CDR1 is MGHRA and CDR2 is YSYEKL. The CDR3 is made up of 16 amino acids. V trimming: 3 bases; J trimming: 4 bases; junction bases outside the gene matches: 9. DNA for the CDR3: TGCGCCAGCAGCCACCCCTTCGGGGACAGGGTAGAGACCCAGTACTTC. This encodes CASSHPFGDRVETQYF.

The sample holds a few counts of this clone. The V call is TRBV9, the J call TRBJ2-7; D remains unclear. CDR1 is SGDLS, CDR2 YYNGEE, per germline. The CDR3 contains 15 residues. Trimming took off 3 bases at V and 3 bases at J, with 16 bases between the two ends. The CDR3 loop is CASSADAGLGYEQYF. The DNA for the CDR3 is TGTGCCAGCAGCGCCGACGCAGGTTTAGGCTACGAGCAGTACTTC. The complete variable domain, with remaining parts taken from reference TRBV9 and TRBJ2-7, reads DSGVTQTPKHLITATGQRVTLRCSPRSGDLSVYWYQQSLDQGLQFLIQYYNGEERAKGNILERFSAQQFPDLHSELNLSSLELGDSALYFCASSADAGLGYEQYFGPGTRLTVT.

This chain links TRBV5-1 with TRBJ2-5; D is perhaps TRBD2 (6 bases). V lost 3 bases to trimming and J lost 5 bases, with 14 bases between them. The CDR3 consists of 14 residues. Germline CDR1 reads SGHRS; CDR2 reads YFSETQ. The CDR3 sequence is CASSSAGSPETQYF. The CDR3 DNA reads as TGCGCCAGCAGCTCGGCGGGGTCCCCCGAGACCCAGTACTTC.

The genes are TRBV5-1 and TRBJ1-2; possibly TRBD1 for D (5 bases). Trimming shortened V by 0 bases and J by 7 bases, and 19 bases separated the two germline ends. CDR3 length equals 16 residues. Germline V gives CDR1 SGHRS, CDR2 YFSETQ. The CDR3 nucleotides are TGCGCCAGCAGCTTGGGCCAGGGTAATTTTCCTCTTGGCTACACCTTC. This codes for CASSLGQGNFPLGYTF.

V gene TRBV19 combines with J gene TRBJ2-1; D gene uncertain. The CDR3 consists of 12 residues. Germline V gives CDR1 LNHDA, CDR2 SQIVND (reference sequence). The ends were cut back, 5 bases at V and 6 bases at J, with 8 bases in the middle. This CDR3 is CASSYASNEQFF. Here the CDR3 DNA reads TGTGCCAGTAGTTACGCATCCAATGAGCAGTTCTTC.

This sequence joins TRBV27 and TRBJ2-7; D could derive from TRBD1 or TRBD2 (5 bases each). V lost 5 bases and J 2 bases, leaving 19 bases between the germline ends. The CDR3 covers 16 residues. Germline lookup yields CDR1 MNHEY and CDR2 SMNVEV (reference sequence). CDR3 DNA: TGTGCCAGCAGTGCACGACCCGGGGCTAGAACCTACGAGCAGTACTTC. Amino acids: CASSARPGARTYEQYF.

The V gene is TRBV10-1, the J gene TRBJ1-6, with D hard to call. V was shortened by 0 bases and J by 0 bases, with 18 bases between the two germline ends. The germline CDR1 and CDR2 sequences are WNHNN and SYGVQD (reference sequence). CDR3 size: 20 residues. The CDR3 nucleotides are TGCGCCAGCAGTGAGTCGAATAGGCGAACCCCAAGCTCCTATAATTCACCCCTCCACTTT. It encodes CASSESNRRTPSSYNSPLHF.

The J gene is TRBJ2-7, the V gene TRBV6-5; TRBD2 is a possible D gene (5 bases). The CDR3 covers 16 residues. V lost 2 bases, J lost 6 bases, and 20 bases lay in between. CDR1 is MNHEY, CDR2 SVGAGI, per germline. Written as DNA, the CDR3 is TGTGCCAGCAGTTACACAGACCCGGGGATTAGTTCCGAGCAGTACTTC. Its protein product is CASSYTDPGISSEQYF.

The rearrangement uses TRBV19 and TRBJ1-4, with D unclear. The CDR3 is 13 amino acids. Germline CDR1 reads LNHDA; CDR2 reads SQIVND (reference sequence). V lost 5 bases and J lost 10, with 14 bases in between. CDR3 amino acids: CASSPSVSGKLFF. CDR3 DNA: TGTGCCAGTAGTCCATCGGTCTCGGGAAAACTGTTTTTT.

This clone occurred a few times. Other DNA sequences in this sample translate to the same CDR3. The chain joins TRBV7-9 to TRBJ1-1; D call uncertain. The CDR3 covers 15 residues. Trimming cost V 1 base and J 1 base, with 10 bases left between them. The germline V gene encodes CDR1 SEHNR and CDR2 FQNEAQ (reference sequence). The DNA of the CDR3 is TGTGCCAGCAGCTTAGGTGGACGGGAGAACACTGAAGCTTTCTTT. This translates into CASSLGGRENTEAFF.

The table lists this clone with a count of one. In DNA, the CDR3 is TGTGCCAGCAGCTTAAGACAAGGGGACTATGGCTACACCTTC. Translating it yields CASSLRQGDYGYTF. The chain uses TRBV11-2 and TRBJ1-2; D possibly corresponds to TRBD1 (5 bases). Trimming stripped 2 bases from V and 3 bases from J, with 10 bases between. Germline V gene data show CDR1 as SGHAT and CDR2 as FQNNGV. This CDR3 region has 14 residues.

This sequence joins TRBV14 and TRBJ1-1; 8 nucleotides align to TRBD1. The trim removed 4 bases at V and 0 bases at J, leaving 7 bases unmatched. There are 16 residues in the CDR3. The germline CDR1 and CDR2 sequences are SGHDN and FVKESK. The CDR3 reads CASSLLTGAMNTEAFF. The CDR3 DNA is TGTGCCAGCAGCCTCCTGACAGGGGCGATGAACACTGAAGCTTTCTTT.

V usage is TRBV12-5 and J usage is TRBJ2-5; 9 positions agree with TRBD1. The V and J ends lost 6 bases and 5 bases, in that order; junction bases with no gene match: 13. Germline V CDR1 and CDR2: LGHNT, FRNRAP. The CDR3 runs to 16 residues. CDR3 loop: CASGPGTGKPGETQYF. In nucleotides, the CDR3 is TGTGCTAGTGGGCCCGGGACAGGGAAGCCAGGGGAGACCCAGTACTTC.

V is TRBV6-1 and J is TRBJ2-7; D not resolved. The V end was cut by 4 bases, the J end by 4 bases, with 14 bases between. This CDR3 has 14 amino acids. Germline CDR1 is MNHNS and CDR2 is SASEGT. CDR3 DNA: TGTGCCAGCAGTGCTGGCCATCAAGGGTACGAGCAGTACTTC. Protein: CASSAGHQGYEQYF.

This clone was counted a few times. V usage is TRBV9 and J usage is TRBJ1-6; D call uncertain. This CDR3 spans 14 amino acids. Germline V CDR1 and CDR2: SGDLS, YYNGEE. V lost 1 base to trimming and J lost 8 bases, with 10 bases between them. CDR3 coding DNA: TGTGCCAGCAGCGTAAACGACGGGGATTCACCCCTCCACTTT. Protein sequence: CASSVNDGDSPLHF. The entire variable domain, with the rest obtained from reference TRBV9 and TRBJ1-6, is as follows: DSGVTQTPKHLITATGQRVTLRCSPRSGDLSVYWYQQSLDQGLQFLIQYYNGEERAKGNILERFSAQQFPDLHSELNLSSLELGDSALYFCASSVNDGDSPLHFGNGTRLTVT.

The count of this clone is one. CDR3 sequence: CASSIGLQVDGELFF. The CDR3 DNA follows: TGTGCCAGTAGTATAGGCCTACAAGTCGACGGGGAGCTGTTTTTT. This rearrangement joins TRBV19 to TRBJ2-2; D gene ambiguous. The CDR3 totals 15 residues. V lost 1 base to trimming and J lost 7 bases, with 13 bases between them. CDR1 and CDR2 (germline): LNHDA, SQIVND (reference sequence).

The V gene is TRBV7-2, the J gene TRBJ2-4; D is unclear. The CDR3 spans 15 residues. The germline CDR1 and CDR2 sequences are SGHTA and FQGNSA. The V and J ends lost 1 base and 0 bases respectively, with 7 bases between them. The CDR3 nucleotides are TGTGCCAGCAGCTTAGACCGAGTAGCCAAAAACATTCAGTACTTC. Translated: CASSLDRVAKNIQYF.

The V and J genes are TRBV9 and TRBJ2-1, with D uncertain. This CDR3 contains 16 residues. The V end was cut by 4 bases, the J end by 10 bases, with 24 bases between. Germline CDR1 is SGDLS and CDR2 is YYNGEE. DNA of the CDR3: TGTGCCAGCAGCAAGGGCCGCAATGCAGGCGCTTGGGAGCAGTTCTTC. The encoded protein is CASSKGRNAGAWEQFF.

This chain links TRBV2 with TRBJ1-2; 9 bases match TRBD1. The CDR3 totals 15 residues. The J segment lost 2 bases and the V segment lost 4 bases, leaving 5 bases of the junction unmatched. Germline assignment: CDR1 SNHLY and CDR2 FYNNEI. CDR3 residues: CASSAWGQGNYGYTF. CDR3 DNA sequence: TGTGCCAGCAGTGCCTGGGGACAGGGCAACTATGGCTACACCTTC.

This clone was detected only once. The genes are TRBV10-1 and TRBJ2-1; D may be TRBD1 (5 bases). The CDR3 loop spans 12 amino acids. V was cut by 3 bases and J by 13 bases, with 13 bases left in between. Per the germline V gene, CDR1 is WNHNN and CDR2 is SYGVQD (reference sequence). The CDR3 spells CASSDSLRGQFF. The CDR3 DNA reads as TGCGCCAGCAGTGACTCCCTAAGGGGACAGTTCTTC.

The V and J genes are TRBV29-1 and TRBJ2-5, with no clear D. The CDR3 totals 12 residues. V gave up 3 bases and J gave up 5 bases, with 10 bases separating them. The germline CDR1 and CDR2 sequences are SQVTM and ANQGSEA. The CDR3 DNA sequence: TGCAGCGTTGACCCAGGATCGGAGACCCAGTACTTC. Amino acids: CSVDPGSETQYF.

This chain links TRBV6-5 with TRBJ1-5; D uncertain. V lost 6 bases and J 3 bases, leaving 9 bases between the germline ends. Per the germline V gene, CDR1 is MNHEY and CDR2 is SVGAGI. The CDR3 is 13 residues long. The DNA of the CDR3 is TGTGCCAGCAGGTTGGGGATCAATCAGCCCCAGCATTTT. Translation: CASRLGINQPQHF.

This chain uses TRBV27 with TRBJ2-7; perhaps D is TRBD1 or TRBD2 (5 bases each). CDR3 length equals 15 residues. V was trimmed by 6 bases and J by 0 bases, leaving 15 bases between them. Germline CDR1 MNHEY, CDR2 SMNVEV (reference sequence). The CDR3 region has the DNA TGTGCCAGCAGCTCTTACAGGAGGAGCTCCTACGAGCAGTACTTC. Residues: CASSSYRRSSYEQYF.

The chain is built from TRBV29-1 and TRBJ2-5; 8 bases map to TRBD2. Germline V gene data show CDR1 as SQVTM and CDR2 as ANQGSEA. The CDR3 loop spans 14 amino acids. Losses at the gene ends were 3 bases for V and 3 bases for J; bases not matched to a gene: 6. The CDR3 DNA is TGCAGCGTTGAGGGCGGGAGGTGGGAAGAGACCCAGTACTTC. Translation: CSVEGGRWEETQYF.